This entry features one T cell receptor (beta chain) sequence. It lacks a known antigen. No per-base quality is available; no much larger clone lies one base away. The sample is drawn from a study of CD8 T cells in Susac syndrome (dated by TCRdb to about 2019). For the study in its entirety: Among the Susac syndrome patients who were sequenced, clinically active disease was present in six and clinical remission was observed in under ten. CD8+ T cell repertoire clonality was compared between over 9 healthy donors, about 14 Susac syndrome patients and around 16 multiple sclerosis patients. At the time of blood withdrawal, Susac syndrome patients were either therapy-naive, taking corticosteroids (with some also receiving IVIg), or on IVIg alone. The study used repertoire sequencing to test whether antigen drove CD8+ T cell activation and differentiation in Susac syndrome.

RNA was extracted using the RNeasy kit, and 0.5 to 1 microgram was reverse transcribed with random hexamers. The immunoSEQ multiplex PCR assay, covering 54 Vbeta and 13 Jbeta segments, was used to amplify TCR beta CDR3 regions. To correct PCR amplification bias, a synthetic template baseline was used for both primer optimization and computational correction. The paper's data handling went like this. Only productive sequences were kept, with reads annotated to V, D and J genes according to IMGT and analyzed in immunoSEQ Analyzer. Clonality was computed as one minus Shannon entropy normalized by log2 of the number of productive unique sequences. For each patient and control, public and private clones were evaluated within the 100 most prevalent clones. Susac-specific clones were defined as absent from healthy and MS cohorts, roughly 1,100 published viral clones and other ImmuneACCESS disease sequences. TCRdb cleaned the public reads at Q25 with fastp, built clones with MiXCR and kept in-frame beta chains. Under each unique CDR3 protein, matching rows form one entry showing the most common genes and DNA. These V and J calls rely on TCRdb rather than the paper's analysis. Recorded for this sample are 70,000 to 100,000 distinct CDR3 sequences; roughly 95% of them occurred a single time. 0.5% to 0.8% of the sample lies in the top ten.

The CDR3 runs 14 residues from the cysteine to the phenylalanine. This entry keeps only the CDR3 DNA: 42 bases, framed from base 1. The germline V gene (reference sequence) provides CDR1 SEHNR and CDR2 FQNEAQ. Trimming removed 5 bases from V and 5 bases from J, leaving 13 bases between the germline ends. Study-wide conclusions, independent of this receptor: The number of individuals in the TCR sequencing and HLA analysis was acknowledged as relatively small. Clonal expansion was observed in Susac syndrome CD8+ repertoires, with the highest expansion in CD8+ TEMRA cells and greater expansion in clinically active than in remitting patients. Approximately 15 Susac-specific public clones were identified in the total CD8+ repertoire, and five Susac-specific public clones were identified in the CD8+ TEMRA repertoire.

Peripheral blood CD8+ and CD4+ T cells from healthy donors, Susac syndrome patients and multiple sclerosis patients were profiled using high-throughput TCR beta sequencing. The Susac syndrome patients fulfilled recently defined diagnostic criteria for either definite or probable disease. CD8+ TEMRA cells were enriched by FACS, while bulk CD8+ and CD4+ T cells were purified by magnetic negative isolation. Blood was drawn into EDTA tubes, processed within 24 hours, and PBMCs were isolated by density gradient centrifugation. PBMCs intended for TCR sequencing were cryopreserved in liquid nitrogen and thawed later in a water bath at 37 degrees C. The sorted or isolated CD4+, CD8+ and CD8+ TEMRA cells reached a purity of at least 90%.

The clonotype was recovered from a human donor with Susac syndrome. The sequence joins TRBV7-9 to TRBJ1-5; the best D guess is TRBD1, with 5 bases matching. The specimen sequenced was CD8+ T cells from PBMCs. The CDR3 has the sequence CASSHDDSYQPQHF. The DNA sequence is TGTGCCAGCAGCCATGATGACAGCTATCAGCCCCAGCATTTT.